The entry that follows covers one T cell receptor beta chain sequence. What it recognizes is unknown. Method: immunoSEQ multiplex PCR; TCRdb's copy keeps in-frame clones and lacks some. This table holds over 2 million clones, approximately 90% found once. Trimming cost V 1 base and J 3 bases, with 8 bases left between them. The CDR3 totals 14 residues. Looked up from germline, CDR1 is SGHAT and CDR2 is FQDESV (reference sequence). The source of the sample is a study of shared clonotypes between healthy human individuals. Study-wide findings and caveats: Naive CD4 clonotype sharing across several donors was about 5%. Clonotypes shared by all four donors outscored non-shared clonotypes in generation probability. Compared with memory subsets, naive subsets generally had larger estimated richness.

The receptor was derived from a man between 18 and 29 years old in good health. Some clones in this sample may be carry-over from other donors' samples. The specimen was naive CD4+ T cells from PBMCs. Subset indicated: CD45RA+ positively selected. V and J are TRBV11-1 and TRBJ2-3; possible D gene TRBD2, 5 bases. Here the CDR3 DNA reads TGTGCCAGCAGCTTAGGTTCGGGGACAGATACGCAGTATTTT. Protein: CASSLGSGTDTQYF.